Shown below are 20 T cell receptor beta chains from a single sample sequenced in a study of beta chain features in type 1 diabetes. Every isolated RNA sample was fully reverse transcribed, so sequencing captured expressed TCRB transcripts. Assay used: immunoSEQ multiplex PCR; TCRdb lists only in-frame clones, some missing. The data hold under 200,000 clones, with 7.5% to 9.5% observed a single time. The sample comprised central memory CD4+ T cells from blood. The source of these receptors is a woman aged 18-30 years in good health.

This clone was observed a handful of times. The rearrangement uses TRBV5-1 and TRBJ2-5; D is possibly TRBD2 (5 bases). This CDR3 region has 12 residues. The germline V gene encodes CDR1 SGHRS and CDR2 YFSETQ. V lost 5 bases and J lost 1, with 6 bases in between. Here the CDR3 DNA reads TGCGCCAGCAGTGAGGGCCAAGAGACCCAGTACTTC. It specifies CASSEGQETQYF.

There are a few counts of this clone. The V and J genes are TRBV5-4 and TRBJ1-1; 9 positions agree with TRBD1. The CDR3 has 15 amino acids. With 2 bases clipped from V and 6 bases from J, the junction kept 8 bases outside the gene matches. Looked up from germline, CDR1 is SGHNT and CDR2 is YYREEE (reference sequence). The CDR3 DNA reads TGTGCCAGCAGCTTTTCCGGACAGGGGCCTGCTGAAGCTTTCTTT. Residues: CASSFSGQGPAEAFF. Complete variable domain (other parts from reference TRBV5-4 and TRBJ1-1): ETGVTQSPTHLIKTRGQQVTLRCSSQSGHNTVSWYQQALGQGPQFIFQYYREEENGRGNFPPRFSGLQFPNYSSELNVNALELDDSALYLCASSFSGQGPAEAFFGQGTRLTVV.

The chain uses TRBV18 and TRBJ1-1; D is uncertain. This CDR3 is 17 amino acids long. Germline CDR1 is KGHSH and CDR2 is LQKENI. The V and J ends lost 3 bases and 0 bases respectively, with 17 bases between them. This chain's CDR3 is CASSPRRGGRLNTEAFF. The CDR3 nucleotides are TGTGCCAGCTCACCCCGGAGAGGCGGTAGACTGAACACTGAAGCTTTCTTT. Variable domain in full (rest from reference TRBV18 and TRBJ1-1): NAGVMQNPRHLVRRRGQEARLRCSPMKGHSHVYWYRQLPEEGLKFMVYLQKENIIDESGMPKERFSAEFPKEGPSILRIQQVVRGDSAAYFCASSPRRGGRLNTEAFFGQGTRLTVV.

The chain recombines TRBV6-1 with TRBJ2-5; 7 nucleotides agree with TRBD2. With 11 bases clipped from V and 2 bases from J, the junction kept 8 bases outside the gene matches. This CDR3 spans 13 amino acids. Germline values: CDR1 MNHNS, CDR2 SASEGT. The CDR3 region is CAGRASGQETQYF. CDR3 coding DNA: TGTGCCGGGCGCGCTAGCGGACAAGAGACCCAGTACTTC.

This CDR3 is CASSSDGDSNQPQHF. The CDR3 DNA reads TGCGCCAGCAGCTCCGACGGAGATAGCAATCAGCCCCAGCATTTT. The chain uses TRBV5-1 and TRBJ1-5; D not certain. V lost 3 bases, J lost 0 bases, and 10 bases lay in between. The CDR3 spans 15 residues. The V gene's germline CDR1 is SGHRS and CDR2 YFSETQ.

The chain has TRBV6-4 and TRBJ2-3; no clear D gene. V dropped 0 bases and J dropped 0 bases, with 10 bases sitting between them. Germline V gene lookup returns CDR1 MRHNA and CDR2 SNTAGT. The CDR3 sequence is 16 residues long. In nucleotides, the CDR3 is TGTGCCAGCAGTGACTCAATTGGTAGCAGCACAGATACGCAGTATTTT. Translated, it gives CASSDSIGSSTDTQYF.

The chain employs TRBV9 and TRBJ2-1; 9 bases align to TRBD2. There are 15 residues in the CDR3. CDR1 and CDR2 (germline): SGDLS, YYNGEE. With 4 bases clipped from V and 8 bases from J, the junction kept 10 bases outside the gene matches. CDR3 sequence: CASSYLGRGGYEQFF. DNA for the CDR3: TGTGCCAGCAGCTATCTGGGGCGGGGGGGCTATGAGCAGTTCTTC.

The chain joins TRBV7-2 to TRBJ1-1; D remains ambiguous. The CDR3 is 14 amino acids. Looked up from germline, CDR1 is SGHTA and CDR2 is FQGNSA. Trimming left V 0 bases short and J 3 bases short, with 8 bases between. This chain's CDR3 is CASSLAGSDTEAFF. The CDR3 DNA reads as TGTGCCAGCAGCTTAGCAGGGAGTGACACTGAAGCTTTCTTT.

This clone came up a few times. This rearrangement joins TRBV25-1 to TRBJ2-7, with TRBD2 matching over 8 bases. With 11 bases clipped from V and 3 bases from J, the junction kept 9 bases outside the gene matches. The V gene's germline CDR1 is MGHDK and CDR2 SYGVNS. CDR3 length equals 13 residues. As DNA, the CDR3 is TGTGCCTCCTCTGCGGGAGGAGGCTACGAGCAGTACTTC. Translating it yields CASSAGGGYEQYF.

A few counts support this clone. The chain employs TRBV30 and TRBJ2-7, with TRBD1 matching over 7 bases. Germline CDR1 reads GTSNPN; CDR2 reads SVGIG (reference sequence). V was pared by 3 bases and J by 3 bases, with 5 bases of the junction left unmatched. The CDR3 is 13 residues long. CDR3 protein: CAWREQGVYEQYF. Here the CDR3 DNA reads TGTGCCTGGAGGGAGCAGGGGGTCTACGAGCAGTACTTC.

The chain uses TRBV6-6 and TRBJ1-5; D call uncertain. CDR3 length equals 15 residues. CDR1 and CDR2 (germline): MNHNY, SVGAGI (reference sequence). V was shortened by 2 bases and J by 0 bases, with 8 bases between the two germline ends. CDR3 region: CASSYMRYSNQPQHF. DNA of the CDR3: TGTGCCAGCAGTTACATGCGTTATAGCAATCAGCCCCAGCATTTT.

The chain recombines TRBV7-2 with TRBJ1-2, with 8 bases identical to TRBD1. V was clipped by 4 bases and J by 5 bases; unmatched bases: 9. The CDR3 runs to 15 residues. CDR1 SGHTA and CDR2 FQGNSA come from the germline V gene. CDR3 nucleotide sequence: TGTGCCAGCAGCTATGATCAGGGGGCGAGGTATGGCTACACCTTC. Protein sequence: CASSYDQGARYGYTF.

This clone showed up just a few times. The chain joins TRBV6-1 to TRBJ2-7, with D perhaps matching TRBD1 (5 bases). Germline V gene data show CDR1 as MNHNS and CDR2 as SASEGT. The length of the CDR3 is 16 residues. Trimming removed 4 bases at V and 0 bases at J, with 16 bases between. CDR3 amino acids: CASSASGSSSSYEQYF. The CDR3 region has the DNA TGTGCCAGCAGTGCATCAGGGTCCTCTAGCTCCTACGAGCAGTACTTC.

In its sample, this clone was seen a few times. This chain uses TRBV9 with TRBJ1-6, with TRBD1 as a possible D gene (5 bases). V lost 1 base to trimming and J lost 5 bases, with 13 bases between them. Germline V gives CDR1 SGDLS, CDR2 YYNGEE. The CDR3 contains 16 residues. Here the CDR3 reads CASSVHQGGDNSPLHF. The CDR3 nucleotides are TGTGCCAGCAGCGTACATCAGGGTGGGGATAATTCACCCCTCCACTTT.

This clone was detected only a few times. The gene calls are TRBV4-2 and TRBJ1-5; D is ambiguous. The CDR3 runs to 14 residues. Trimming stripped 0 bases from V and 5 bases from J, with 8 bases between. CDR1 LGHNA and CDR2 YNFKEQ come from the germline V gene. The chain's CDR3 is CASSQEFLDQPQHF. In DNA form, the CDR3 reads TGTGCCAGCAGCCAAGAGTTCCTAGATCAGCCCCAGCATTTT.

This clone showed up just a few times. This chain uses TRBV30 with TRBJ2-5, with 11 bases aligning to TRBD2. Germline CDR1 reads GTSNPN; CDR2 reads SVGIG (reference sequence). This CDR3 contains 15 residues. Trimming cost V 5 bases and J 4 bases; bases outside gene matches: 9. CDR3 loop: CAWETTSGVGETQYF. Written as DNA, the CDR3 is TGTGCCTGGGAAACGACTAGCGGGGTGGGAGAGACCCAGTACTTC.

The rearrangement links TRBV2 to TRBJ1-1; D unresolved. Between the trimmed V and J ends, which lost 4 bases and 0 bases, there was a span of 6 bases. Germline assignment: CDR1 SNHLY and CDR2 FYNNEI. The length of the CDR3 is 13 residues. CDR3 in amino acids: CASSGQMNTEAFF. CDR3 sequence (DNA): TGTGCCAGCAGTGGACAAATGAACACTGAAGCTTTCTTT.

This clone was seen only a few times. The chain is built from TRBV29-1 and TRBJ1-2, with 8 bases that match TRBD1. Germline values: CDR1 SQVTM, CDR2 ANQGSEA. The CDR3 sequence is 13 residues long. With V trimmed by 7 bases and J by 8 bases, 12 bases remained unmatched. CDR3 protein: CSAGDRQGLGYTF. The CDR3 nucleotides are TGCAGCGCCGGTGATCGACAGGGGCTCGGCTACACCTTC.

The chain employs TRBV25-1 and TRBJ2-7; 7 bases map to TRBD2. V lost 3 bases and J lost 6; bases outside the gene matches: 8. The CDR3 loop spans 14 amino acids. CDR1 MGHDK and CDR2 SYGVNS come from the germline V gene. The CDR3 DNA reads TGTGCCAGCAGTGAGGGACTATTCGAGCGCGAGCAGTACTTC. Protein: CASSEGLFEREQYF.

The CDR3 DNA is TGTGCCAGCAGTCTCCGGGACAGGGACCGTGGCTACACCTTC. Translated, it gives CASSLRDRDRGYTF. The V gene is TRBV27, the J gene TRBJ1-2; 9 bases match TRBD1. Germline V gene sequence: CDR1 MNHEY, CDR2 SMNVEV (reference sequence). The CDR3 loop spans 14 amino acids. The J segment lost 7 bases and the V segment lost 5 bases, leaving 8 bases of the junction unmatched.